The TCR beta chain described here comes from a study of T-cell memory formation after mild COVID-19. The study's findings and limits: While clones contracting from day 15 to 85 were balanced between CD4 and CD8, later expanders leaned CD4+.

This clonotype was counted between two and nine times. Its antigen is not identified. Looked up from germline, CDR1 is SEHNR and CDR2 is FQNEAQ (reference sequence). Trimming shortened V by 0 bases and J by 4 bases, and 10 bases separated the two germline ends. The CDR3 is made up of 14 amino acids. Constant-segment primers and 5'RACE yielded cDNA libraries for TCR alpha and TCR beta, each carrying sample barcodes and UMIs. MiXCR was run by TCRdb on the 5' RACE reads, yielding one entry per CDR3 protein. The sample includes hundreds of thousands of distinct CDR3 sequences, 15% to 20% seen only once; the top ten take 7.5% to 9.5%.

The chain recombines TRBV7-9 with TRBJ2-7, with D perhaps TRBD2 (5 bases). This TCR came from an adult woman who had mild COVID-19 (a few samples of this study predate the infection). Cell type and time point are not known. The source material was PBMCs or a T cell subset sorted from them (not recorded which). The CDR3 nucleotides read TGTGCCAGCAGCTTAGCGGGAGCTGGATACGAGCAGTACTTC. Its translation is CASSLAGAGYEQYF.